This TCR beta chain was identified in a study of control samples from healthy donors and cancer patients. Only in-frame clones appear in the TCRdb table, and some are missing; sequencing was by immunoSEQ multiplex PCR. The repertoire holds 260,000 or so clones, with more than 65% as singletons. Germline assignment: CDR1 SGHRS and CDR2 YFSETQ. V trimming: 4 bases; J trimming: 3 bases; junction bases outside the gene matches: 6. This CDR3 comprises 15 residues. The TCR sequence derives from a woman in her sixties with lung cancer. Material for sequencing was PBMCs. The chain uses TRBV5-1 and TRBJ1-1; 10 nucleotides line up with TRBD1. The CDR3 nucleotides read TGCGCCAGCAGCCTATACGGACAGGGGGACACTGAAGCTTTCTTT. Protein sequence: CASSLYGQGDTEAFF.